This is a list of T cell receptor beta chains from one sample in a study of CD8 T cells in ankylosing spondylitis. Via MiXCR, TCRdb re-called the 5' RACE reads, giving one row per CDR3 protein. In the table there are hundreds of thousands of distinct CDR3 sequences, about an eighth of which are singletons. The sequenced sample consisted of blood, either unsorted or a sorted T cell fraction (not recorded which). The receptors shown here come from a male donor with ankylosing spondylitis. CDR3s include the opening cysteine and the closing phenylalanine or tryptophan. Each record gives: CDR3 protein, CDR3 DNA, clone size, V gene, D gene, J gene. The D gene is left open where the match is weak. Not all rows give a size; the values are once, few, many and, for expanded clones, a class.

CDR3 protein: CASINRQGRWNEQFF; CDR3 DNA: TGTGCCAGCATAAATCGGCAGGGCCGCTGGAATGAGCAGTTCTTC; clone size: -; V gene: TRBV6-1; D gene: -; J gene: TRBJ2-1
CDR3 protein: CASSYSPGVGTEAFF; CDR3 DNA: TGTGCCAGCAGTTACTCACCAGGGGTGGGCACTGAAGCTTTCTTT; clone size: -; V gene: TRBV6-5; D gene: -; J gene: TRBJ1-1
CDR3 protein: CASSFRPGQSTGELFF; CDR3 DNA: TGTGCCAGCAGTTTTCGCCCGGGACAGAGCACCGGGGAGCTGTTTTTT; clone size: -; V gene: TRBV28; D gene: TRBD1; J gene: TRBJ2-2
CDR3 protein: CASSSGRLNEQFF; CDR3 DNA: TGTGCCAGCAGCTCGGGGAGACTCAATGAGCAGTTCTTC; clone size: -; V gene: TRBV7-2; D gene: -; J gene: TRBJ2-1
CDR3 protein: CASSLVGAGRTGELFF; CDR3 DNA: TGCGCCAGCAGCTTGGTAGGGGCAGGGCGCACCGGGGAGCTGTTTTTT; clone size: few; V gene: TRBV5-1; D gene: -; J gene: TRBJ2-2
CDR3 protein: CATLAGTDTQYF; CDR3 DNA: TGTGCCACCTTGGCTGGAACAGATACGCAGTATTTT; clone size: -; V gene: TRBV10-3; D gene: -; J gene: TRBJ2-3
CDR3 protein: CAGEVGGLNEQFF; CDR3 DNA: TGTGCCGGGGAAGTAGGGGGCCTCAATGAGCAGTTCTTC; clone size: few; V gene: TRBV7-9; D gene: TRBD1; J gene: TRBJ2-1
CDR3 protein: CASSQAQPSLEQYF; CDR3 DNA: TGTGCCAGCAGCCAAGCCCAACCCTCCCTCGAGCAGTACTTC; clone size: -; V gene: TRBV4-2; D gene: -; J gene: TRBJ2-7
CDR3 protein: CASSLAGTSNTEAFF; CDR3 DNA: TGCGCCAGCAGCTTGGCCGGGACATCGAACACTGAAGCTTTCTTT; clone size: many; V gene: TRBV5-1; D gene: -; J gene: TRBJ1-1
CDR3 protein: CASNPTGTPGPAYEQYF; CDR3 DNA: TGTGCCAGCAACCCCACCGGGACCCCAGGACCCGCCTACGAGCAGTACTTC; clone size: few; V gene: TRBV6-1; D gene: -; J gene: TRBJ2-7
CDR3 protein: CASSLGRGWEQYF; CDR3 DNA: TGTGCCAGCAGCCTAGGCCGGGGTTGGGAGCAGTACTTC; clone size: -; V gene: TRBV13; D gene: -; J gene: TRBJ2-7
CDR3 protein: CAILGTSYRAGTGELFF; CDR3 DNA: TGTGCCATCCTTGGGACCTCCTACAGGGCCGGCACCGGGGAGCTGTTTTTT; clone size: -; V gene: TRBV10-3; D gene: -; J gene: TRBJ2-2
CDR3 protein: CASSLSQGFQETQYF; CDR3 DNA: TGTGCCAGCAGCTTAAGTCAGGGATTCCAAGAGACCCAGTACTTC; clone size: few; V gene: TRBV7-9; D gene: -; J gene: TRBJ2-5
CDR3 protein: CASSLQGERLGTQYF; CDR3 DNA: TGTGCCAGCAGCCTACAGGGCGAGCGCCTCGGGACCCAGTACTTC; clone size: -; V gene: TRBV3-1; D gene: -; J gene: TRBJ2-5
CDR3 protein: CATKLGGRALGTDTQYF; CDR3 DNA: TGTGCCACAAAATTGGGCGGGAGGGCCCTCGGCACAGATACGCAGTATTTT; clone size: -; V gene: TRBV10-3; D gene: TRBD2; J gene: TRBJ2-3
CDR3 protein: CASSQAGASTDTQYF; CDR3 DNA: TGTGCCAGCAGCCAAGCGGGAGCTAGCACAGATACGCAGTATTTT; clone size: few; V gene: TRBV4-2; D gene: -; J gene: TRBJ2-3
CDR3 protein: CASSLGRGWPDTQYF; CDR3 DNA: TGCGCCAGCAGCTTGGGTAGGGGCTGGCCAGATACGCAGTATTTT; clone size: few; V gene: TRBV5-1; D gene: -; J gene: TRBJ2-3
CDR3 protein: CASSSGGQEGGQPQHF; CDR3 DNA: TGTGCCAGCAGCTCAGGGGGGCAGGAAGGTGGTCAGCCCCAGCATTTT; clone size: -; V gene: TRBV7-6; D gene: TRBD1; J gene: TRBJ1-5
CDR3 protein: CSARVRNLDKYNEQFF; CDR3 DNA: TGCAGTGCTAGAGTGCGGAACCTCGATAAGTACAATGAGCAGTTCTTC; clone size: -; V gene: TRBV20-1; D gene: -; J gene: TRBJ2-1
CDR3 protein: CASSYPGGTQQFF; CDR3 DNA: TGTGCCAGCAGTTACCCAGGGGGGACTCAGCAGTTCTTC; clone size: -; V gene: TRBV6-5; D gene: -; J gene: TRBJ2-1
CDR3 protein: CASSFTRQGETDTQYF; CDR3 DNA: TGCGCCAGCAGCTTCACCAGACAGGGAGAGACAGATACGCAGTATTTT; clone size: -; V gene: TRBV5-1; D gene: TRBD1; J gene: TRBJ2-3
CDR3 protein: CSARWARGGYNEQFF; CDR3 DNA: TGCAGTGCTAGGTGGGCCCGGGGGGGCTACAATGAGCAGTTCTTC; clone size: -; V gene: TRBV20-1; D gene: TRBD2; J gene: TRBJ2-1
CDR3 protein: CASILDTTNTEAFF; CDR3 DNA: TGTGCCAGCATCTTAGACACCACCAACACTGAAGCTTTCTTT; clone size: -; V gene: TRBV6-2/TRBV6-3; D gene: -; J gene: TRBJ1-1
CDR3 protein: CASRPGTGSAPLHF; CDR3 DNA: TGTGCCAGCAGGCCCGGGACAGGGTCAGCACCCCTCCACTTT; clone size: -; V gene: TRBV6-1; D gene: TRBD1; J gene: TRBJ1-6
CDR3 protein: CASRGGGSNQPQHF; CDR3 DNA: TGTGCCAGCAGGGGCGGGGGGAGCAATCAGCCCCAGCATTTT; clone size: few; V gene: TRBV2; D gene: -; J gene: TRBJ1-5
CDR3 protein: CASSLMSGWGADTQYF; CDR3 DNA: TGTGCCAGCAGCTTAATGAGCGGTTGGGGAGCAGATACGCAGTATTTT; clone size: many; V gene: TRBV7-9; D gene: -; J gene: TRBJ2-3
CDR3 protein: CSARDPTGTDEQYF; CDR3 DNA: TGCAGTGCTAGAGATCCCACAGGAACCGACGAGCAGTACTTC; clone size: few; V gene: TRBV20-1; D gene: -; J gene: TRBJ2-7
CDR3 protein: CSAKPSGSYNEQFF; CDR3 DNA: TGCAGTGCAAAACCTAGCGGATCCTACAATGAGCAGTTCTTC; clone size: few; V gene: TRBV20-1; D gene: TRBD2; J gene: TRBJ2-1
CDR3 protein: CASTTGGAEEKLFF; CDR3 DNA: TGTGCCAGTACCACTGGGGGAGCGGAGGAAAAACTGTTTTTT; clone size: many; V gene: TRBV6-1; D gene: -; J gene: TRBJ1-4
CDR3 protein: CASRQNTGELFF; CDR3 DNA: TGCGCCAGCAGACAGAACACCGGGGAGCTGTTTTTT; clone size: many; V gene: TRBV10-1; D gene: -; J gene: TRBJ2-2
CDR3 protein: CSAPKGRAGLAGQETQYF; CDR3 DNA: TGCAGTGCCCCTAAGGGTCGGGCGGGACTAGCGGGACAAGAGACCCAGTACTTC; clone size: many; V gene: TRBV20-1; D gene: TRBD2; J gene: TRBJ2-5
CDR3 protein: CASSPERAQYF; CDR3 DNA: TGTGCCAGCAGTCCAGAGCGGGCGCAGTATTTT; clone size: few; V gene: TRBV7-9; D gene: -; J gene: TRBJ2-3
CDR3 protein: CASSHRGGVATQYF; CDR3 DNA: TGCGCCAGCAGCCACCGGGGCGGTGTGGCTACGCAGTATTTT; clone size: -; V gene: TRBV4-1; D gene: -; J gene: TRBJ2-3
CDR3 protein: CASSLAFDREQFF; CDR3 DNA: TGTGCCAGCAGCTTAGCCTTCGACAGGGAGCAGTTCTTC; clone size: -; V gene: TRBV7-2; D gene: -; J gene: TRBJ2-1
CDR3 protein: CASSSGATEAFF; CDR3 DNA: TGTGCCAGCAGCTCAGGGGCCACTGAAGCTTTCTTT; clone size: -; V gene: TRBV11-3; D gene: -; J gene: TRBJ1-1
CDR3 protein: CASSYRTSGRTDTQYF; CDR3 DNA: TGTGCCAGCAGCTACCGAACAAGCGGGAGAACAGATACGCAGTATTTT; clone size: many; V gene: TRBV7-9; D gene: TRBD2; J gene: TRBJ2-3
CDR3 protein: CASSGQETYSYNEQFF; CDR3 DNA: TGTGCCAGCAGTGGGCAGGAGACTTACTCGTACAATGAGCAGTTCTTC; clone size: -; V gene: TRBV25-1; D gene: -; J gene: TRBJ2-1
CDR3 protein: CSARFVLGGAGYTF; CDR3 DNA: TGCAGTGCCCGGTTTGTGTTAGGGGGGGCTGGCTACACCTTC; clone size: -; V gene: TRBV20-1; D gene: -; J gene: TRBJ1-2
CDR3 protein: CASKNPGQLTYEQYF; CDR3 DNA: TGTGCCAGCAAGAACCCGGGACAGCTAACCTACGAGCAGTACTTC; clone size: -; V gene: TRBV28; D gene: TRBD1; J gene: TRBJ2-7
CDR3 protein: CASSPQGRNTEAFF; CDR3 DNA: TGTGCCAGCTCACCCCAGGGGAGAAACACTGAAGCTTTCTTT; clone size: -; V gene: TRBV18; D gene: -; J gene: TRBJ1-1
CDR3 protein: CASSLVRDYLNEQFF; CDR3 DNA: TGTGCCAGCAGCTTAGTGAGGGACTACCTCAATGAGCAGTTCTTC; clone size: -; V gene: TRBV11-2; D gene: TRBD2; J gene: TRBJ2-1
CDR3 protein: CASSEERAGVGTGELFF; CDR3 DNA: TGTGCCAGCAGTGAAGAGCGTGCGGGAGTAGGTACCGGGGAGCTGTTTTTT; clone size: few; V gene: TRBV2; D gene: TRBD2; J gene: TRBJ2-2
CDR3 protein: CSARMGPSPQHF; CDR3 DNA: TGCAGTGCGCGAATGGGCCCCTCGCCCCAGCATTTT; clone size: -; V gene: TRBV20-1; D gene: -; J gene: TRBJ1-5
CDR3 protein: CASSQGHPNSPLHF; CDR3 DNA: TGCGCCAGCAGCCAGGGACATCCCAATTCACCCCTCCACTTT; clone size: few; V gene: TRBV5-1; D gene: -; J gene: TRBJ1-6
CDR3 protein: CSASERETEKLFF; CDR3 DNA: TGCAGTGCTAGCGAACGGGAAACTGAAAAACTGTTTTTT; clone size: -; V gene: TRBV20-1; D gene: -; J gene: TRBJ1-4
CDR3 protein: CASSSPRRGVLGAGELFF; CDR3 DNA: TGTGCCAGCAGCTCCCCAAGGCGGGGGGTTCTTGGGGCCGGGGAGCTGTTTTTT; clone size: -; V gene: TRBV7-3; D gene: TRBD2; J gene: TRBJ2-2
CDR3 protein: CATSRVFEDEQFF; CDR3 DNA: TGTGCCACCAGCAGGGTGTTTGAGGATGAGCAGTTCTTC; clone size: few; V gene: TRBV15; D gene: -; J gene: TRBJ2-1
CDR3 protein: CSAQPGFDGGYTF; CDR3 DNA: TGCAGTGCACAACCGGGGTTTGATGGTGGCTACACCTTC; clone size: many; V gene: TRBV20-1; D gene: -; J gene: TRBJ1-2
CDR3 protein: CATSRGAETQYF; CDR3 DNA: TGTGCCACCAGTCGGGGGGCGGAGACCCAGTACTTC; clone size: few; V gene: TRBV24-1; D gene: -; J gene: TRBJ2-5
CDR3 protein: CSPGSGDEQFF; CDR3 DNA: TGCAGCCCCGGGAGCGGCGATGAGCAGTTCTTC; clone size: few; V gene: TRBV20-1; D gene: -; J gene: TRBJ2-1
CDR3 protein: CSARGYYYGYTF; CDR3 DNA: TGCAGTGCTAGGGGTTATTACTATGGCTACACCTTC; clone size: -; V gene: TRBV20-1; D gene: -; J gene: TRBJ1-2
CDR3 protein: CASSLGGRGANVLTF; CDR3 DNA: TGTGCCAGCAGCTTAGGAGGCCGCGGGGCCAACGTCCTGACTTTC; clone size: -; V gene: TRBV7-2; D gene: -; J gene: TRBJ2-6
CDR3 protein: CASSSGTHDGYTF; CDR3 DNA: TGTGCCAGCAGTTCCGGGACTCATGATGGCTACACCTTC; clone size: few; V gene: TRBV7-2; D gene: -; J gene: TRBJ1-2
CDR3 protein: CASTLGRQETQYF; CDR3 DNA: TGTGCCAGCACCCTAGGCCGACAAGAGACCCAGTACTTC; clone size: few; V gene: TRBV5-6; D gene: -; J gene: TRBJ2-5